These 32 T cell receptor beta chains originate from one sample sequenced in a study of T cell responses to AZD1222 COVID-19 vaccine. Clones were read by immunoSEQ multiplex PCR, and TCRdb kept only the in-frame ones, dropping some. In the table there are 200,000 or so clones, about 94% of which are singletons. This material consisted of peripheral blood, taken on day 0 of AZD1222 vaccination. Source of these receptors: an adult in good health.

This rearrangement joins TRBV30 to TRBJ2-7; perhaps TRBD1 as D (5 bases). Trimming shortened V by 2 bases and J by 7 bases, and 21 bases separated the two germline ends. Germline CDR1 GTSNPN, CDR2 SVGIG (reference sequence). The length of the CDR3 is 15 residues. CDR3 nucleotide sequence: TGTGCCTGGAGTCCCCGACAGTCTCCCGAGAGAGAGCAGTACTTC. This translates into CAWSPRQSPEREQYF. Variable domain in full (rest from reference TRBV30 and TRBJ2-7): SQTIHQWPATLVQPVGSPLSLECTVEGTSNPNLYWYRQAAGRGLQLLFYSVGIGQISSEVPQNLSASRPQDRQFILSSKKLLLSDSGFYLCAWSPRQSPEREQYFGPGTRLTVT.

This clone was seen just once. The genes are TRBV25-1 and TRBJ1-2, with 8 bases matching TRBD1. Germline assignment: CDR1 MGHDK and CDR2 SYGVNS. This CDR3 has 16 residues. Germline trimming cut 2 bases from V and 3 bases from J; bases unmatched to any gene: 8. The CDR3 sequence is CASSELDRVGDYGYTF. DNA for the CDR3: TGTGCCAGCAGTGAACTGGACAGGGTTGGTGACTATGGCTACACCTTC.

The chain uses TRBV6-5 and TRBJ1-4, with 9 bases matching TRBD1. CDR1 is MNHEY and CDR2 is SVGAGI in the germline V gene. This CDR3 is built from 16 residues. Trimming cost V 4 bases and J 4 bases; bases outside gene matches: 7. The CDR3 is CASSLNRGRINEKLFF. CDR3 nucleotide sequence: TGTGCCAGCAGTTTAAACAGGGGGCGGATTAATGAAAAACTGTTTTTT.

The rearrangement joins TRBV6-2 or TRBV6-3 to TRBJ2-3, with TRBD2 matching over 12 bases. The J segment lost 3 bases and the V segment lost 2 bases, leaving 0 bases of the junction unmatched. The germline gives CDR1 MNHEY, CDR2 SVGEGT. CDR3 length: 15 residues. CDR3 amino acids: CASSYGTSGTDTQYF. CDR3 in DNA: TGTGCCAGCAGTTACGGGACTAGCGGGACAGATACGCAGTATTTT.

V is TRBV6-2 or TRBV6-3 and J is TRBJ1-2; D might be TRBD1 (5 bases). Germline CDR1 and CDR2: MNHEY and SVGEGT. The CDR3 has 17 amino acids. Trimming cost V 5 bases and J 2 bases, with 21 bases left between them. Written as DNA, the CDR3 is TGTGCCAGCAGTAGGGCGATTAGGGGCCAAGGAAACTATGGCTACACCTTC. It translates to CASSRAIRGQGNYGYTF.

The CDR3, as DNA: TGCGCCAGCAGCTTTGCCCCGGGACTAGCGTTTTATGAGCAGTTCTTC. It codes for CASSFAPGLAFYEQFF. The chain uses TRBV5-1 and TRBJ2-1, with TRBD2 identical over 10 bases. CDR3 length: 16 residues. V shed 2 bases and J 8 bases; nucleotides not matched to a gene: 10. CDR1 and CDR2 (germline): SGHRS, YFSETQ. Full variable domain (remainder filled in from reference TRBV5-1 and TRBJ2-1): KAGVTQTPRYLIKTRGQQVTLSCSPISGHRSVSWYQQTPGQGLQFLFEYFSETQRNKGNFPGRFSGRQFSNSRSEMNVSTLELGDSALYLCASSFAPGLAFYEQFFGPGTRLTVL.

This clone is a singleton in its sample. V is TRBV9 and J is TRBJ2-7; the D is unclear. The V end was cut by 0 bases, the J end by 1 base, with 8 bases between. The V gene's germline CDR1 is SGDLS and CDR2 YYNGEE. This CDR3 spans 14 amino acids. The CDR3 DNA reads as TGTGCCAGCAGCGTAGCCATGCATTCCTACGAGCAGTACTTC. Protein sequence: CASSVAMHSYEQYF.

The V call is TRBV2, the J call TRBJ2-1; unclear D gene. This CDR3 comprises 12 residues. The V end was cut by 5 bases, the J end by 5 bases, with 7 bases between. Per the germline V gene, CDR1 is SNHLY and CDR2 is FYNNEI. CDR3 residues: CASSRNHNEQFF. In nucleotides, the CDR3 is TGTGCCAGCAGTCGCAACCACAATGAGCAGTTCTTC. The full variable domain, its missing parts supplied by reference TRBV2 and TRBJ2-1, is EPEVTQTPSHQVTQMGQEVILRCVPISNHLYFYWYRQILGQKVEFLVSFYNNEISEKSEIFDDQFSVERPDGSNFTLKIRSTKLEDSAMYFCASSRNHNEQFFGPGTRLTVL.

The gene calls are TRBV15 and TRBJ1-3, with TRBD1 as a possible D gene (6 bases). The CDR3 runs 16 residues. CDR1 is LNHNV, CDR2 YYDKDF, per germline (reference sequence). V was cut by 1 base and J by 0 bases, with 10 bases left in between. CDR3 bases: TGTGCCACCAGCAGAGGAACAGGGTACTCTGGAAACACCATATATTTT. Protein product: CATSRGTGYSGNTIYF.

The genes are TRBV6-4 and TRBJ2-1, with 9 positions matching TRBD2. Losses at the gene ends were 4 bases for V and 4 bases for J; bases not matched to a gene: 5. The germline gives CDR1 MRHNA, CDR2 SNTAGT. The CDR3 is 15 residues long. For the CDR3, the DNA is TGTGCCAGCAGTGTTTTAGCGGGAGATTACAATGAGCAGTTCTTC. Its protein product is CASSVLAGDYNEQFF.

The CDR3: CASSLAPGVAVGELFF. The CDR3 DNA follows: TGTGCCAGCAGCTTGGCGCCCGGGGTCGCCGTCGGGGAGCTGTTTTTT. The V and J genes are TRBV5-4 and TRBJ2-2, with D possibly being TRBD2 (5 bases). This CDR3 has 16 amino acids. CDR1 SGHNT and CDR2 YYREEE come from the germline V gene (reference sequence). The V end lost 0 bases, the J end lost 7 bases, and 16 bases lay between the germline ends.

The CDR3 coding sequence is TGTGCCAGCAGGGCCGTATGGGCCCGAGCCAAAAACATTCAGTACTTC. It specifies CASRAVWARAKNIQYF. The V gene is TRBV28, the J gene TRBJ2-4; no reliable D call. Germline assignment: CDR1 MDHEN and CDR2 SYDVKM. Trimming pared 6 bases from V and 0 bases from J, leaving 15 bases between. CDR3 length: 16 residues.

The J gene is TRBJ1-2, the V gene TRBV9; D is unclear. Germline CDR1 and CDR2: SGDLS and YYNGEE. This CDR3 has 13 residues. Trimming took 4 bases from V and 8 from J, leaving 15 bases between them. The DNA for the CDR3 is TGTGCCAGCAGCCCTAATGATAGAGAGGGCTACACCTTC. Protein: CASSPNDREGYTF.

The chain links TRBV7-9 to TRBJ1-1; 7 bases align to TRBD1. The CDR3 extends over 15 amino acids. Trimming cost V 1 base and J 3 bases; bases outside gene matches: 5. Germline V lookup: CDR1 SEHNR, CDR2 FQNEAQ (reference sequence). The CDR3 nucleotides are TGTGCCAGCAGCTTAGTCCAGGGGGGGGACACTGAAGCTTTCTTT. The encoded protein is CASSLVQGGDTEAFF. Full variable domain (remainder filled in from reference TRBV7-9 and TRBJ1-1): DTGVSQNPRHKITKRGQNVTFRCDPISEHNRLYWYRQTLGQGPEFLTYFQNEAQLEKSRLLSDRFSAERPKGSFSTLEIQRTEQGDSAMYLCASSLVQGGDTEAFFGQGTRLTVV.

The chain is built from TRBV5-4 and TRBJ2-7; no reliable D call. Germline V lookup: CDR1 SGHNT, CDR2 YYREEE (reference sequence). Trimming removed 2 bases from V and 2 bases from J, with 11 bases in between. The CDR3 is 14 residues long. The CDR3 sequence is CASSFTSATYEQYF. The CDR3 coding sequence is TGTGCCAGCAGCTTTACTTCTGCGACCTACGAGCAGTACTTC.

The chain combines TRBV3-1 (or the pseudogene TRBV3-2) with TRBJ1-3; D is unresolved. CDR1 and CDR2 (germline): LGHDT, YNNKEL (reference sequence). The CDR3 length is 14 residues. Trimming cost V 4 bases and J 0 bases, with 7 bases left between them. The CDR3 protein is CASSPSPSGNTIYF. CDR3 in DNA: TGTGCCAGCAGCCCCTCGCCCTCTGGAAACACCATATATTTT.

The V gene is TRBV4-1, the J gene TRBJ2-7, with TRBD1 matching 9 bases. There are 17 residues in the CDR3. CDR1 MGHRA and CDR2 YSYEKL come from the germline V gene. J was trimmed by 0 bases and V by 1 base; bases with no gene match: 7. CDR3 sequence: CASSQVTGGGGSYEQYF. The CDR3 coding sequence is TGCGCCAGCAGCCAAGTAACAGGGGGCGGCGGCTCCTACGAGCAGTACTTC.

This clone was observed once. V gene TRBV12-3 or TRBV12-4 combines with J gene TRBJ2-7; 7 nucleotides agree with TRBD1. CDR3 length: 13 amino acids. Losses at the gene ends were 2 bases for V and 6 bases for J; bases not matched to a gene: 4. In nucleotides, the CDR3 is TGTGCCAGCAGTTTAAACAGGGGACGCGAGCAGTACTTC. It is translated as CASSLNRGREQYF.

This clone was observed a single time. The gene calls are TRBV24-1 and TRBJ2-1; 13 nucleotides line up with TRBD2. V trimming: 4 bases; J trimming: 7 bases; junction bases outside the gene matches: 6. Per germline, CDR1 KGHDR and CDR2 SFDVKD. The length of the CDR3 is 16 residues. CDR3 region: CATSDLLAGGGNEQFF. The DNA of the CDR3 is TGTGCCACCAGTGACTTACTAGCGGGAGGGGGAAATGAGCAGTTCTTC.

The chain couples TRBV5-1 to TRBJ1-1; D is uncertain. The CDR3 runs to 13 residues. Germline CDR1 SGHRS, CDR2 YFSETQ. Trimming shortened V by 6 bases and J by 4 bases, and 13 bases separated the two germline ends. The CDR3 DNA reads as TGCGCCAGCAATCAGGACGGAACCACTGAAGCTTTCTTT. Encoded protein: CASNQDGTTEAFF.

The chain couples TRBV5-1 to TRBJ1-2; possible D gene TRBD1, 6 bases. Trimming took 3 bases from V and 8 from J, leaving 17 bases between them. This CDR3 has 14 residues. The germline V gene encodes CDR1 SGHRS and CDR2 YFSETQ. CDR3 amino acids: CASSWTDSPWGYTF. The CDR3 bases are TGCGCCAGCAGCTGGACGGACAGCCCATGGGGCTACACCTTC.

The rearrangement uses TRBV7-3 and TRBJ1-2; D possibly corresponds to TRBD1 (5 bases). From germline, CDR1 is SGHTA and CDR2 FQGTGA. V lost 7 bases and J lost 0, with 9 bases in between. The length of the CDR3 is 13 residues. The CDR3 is CASTSGPNYGYTF. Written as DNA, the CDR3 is TGTGCCAGCACCTCGGGACCTAACTATGGCTACACCTTC.

The CDR3 here is CASSLAGVVNEQYF. DNA for the CDR3: TGCGCCAGCAGCTTGGCAGGGGTGGTTAACGAGCAGTACTTC. V is TRBV5-1 and J is TRBJ2-7; perhaps TRBD1 as D (6 bases). The CDR3 runs 14 residues. V was cut by 0 bases and J by 5 bases, with 12 bases left in between. CDR1 is SGHRS, CDR2 YFSETQ, per germline.

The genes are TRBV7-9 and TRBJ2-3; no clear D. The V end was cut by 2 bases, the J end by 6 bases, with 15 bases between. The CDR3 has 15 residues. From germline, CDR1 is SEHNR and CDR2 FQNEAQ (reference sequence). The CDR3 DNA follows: TGTGCCAGCAGCTTAATGGGATCATCGAGCGATACGCAGTATTTT. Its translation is CASSLMGSSSDTQYF.

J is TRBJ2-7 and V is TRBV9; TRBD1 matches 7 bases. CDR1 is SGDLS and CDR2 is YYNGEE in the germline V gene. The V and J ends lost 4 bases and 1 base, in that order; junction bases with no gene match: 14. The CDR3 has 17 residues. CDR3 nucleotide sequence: TGTGCCAGCAGCCCGGGCCTCACGGGACAGTTGTCCTACGAGCAGTACTTC. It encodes CASSPGLTGQLSYEQYF. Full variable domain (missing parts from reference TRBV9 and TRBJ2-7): DSGVTQTPKHLITATGQRVTLRCSPRSGDLSVYWYQQSLDQGLQFLIQYYNGEERAKGNILERFSAQQFPDLHSELNLSSLELGDSALYFCASSPGLTGQLSYEQYFGPGTRLTVT.

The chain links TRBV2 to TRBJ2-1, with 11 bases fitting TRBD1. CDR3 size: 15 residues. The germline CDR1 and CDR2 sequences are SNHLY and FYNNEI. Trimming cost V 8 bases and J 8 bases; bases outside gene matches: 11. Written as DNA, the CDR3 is TGTGCCAGCGCAAGAGGGACAGGGGGTATCGATGAGCAGTTCTTC. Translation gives CASARGTGGIDEQFF.

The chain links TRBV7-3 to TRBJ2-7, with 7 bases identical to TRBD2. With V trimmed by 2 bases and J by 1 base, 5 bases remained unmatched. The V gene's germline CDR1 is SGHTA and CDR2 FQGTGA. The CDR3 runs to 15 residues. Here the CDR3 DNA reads TGTGCCAGCAGCTTATTGGGGGGGAGATCCTACGAGCAGTACTTC. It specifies CASSLLGGRSYEQYF.

For the CDR3, the DNA is TGTGCCTGGACAACAGGGCTTAATGAAAAACTGTTTTTT. Residues: CAWTTGLNEKLFF. The V and J genes are TRBV30 and TRBJ1-4, with D perhaps matching TRBD1 (6 bases). V lost 4 bases and J lost 4, with 10 bases in between. This CDR3 spans 13 amino acids. The germline V gene has CDR1 GTSNPN and CDR2 SVGIG (reference sequence).

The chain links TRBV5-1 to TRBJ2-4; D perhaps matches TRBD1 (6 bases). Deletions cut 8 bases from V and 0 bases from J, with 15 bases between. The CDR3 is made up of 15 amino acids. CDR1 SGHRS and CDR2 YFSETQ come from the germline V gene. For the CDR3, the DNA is TGCGCCAGAGCCTCCGACAGGTTAGCCAAAAACATTCAGTACTTC. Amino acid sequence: CARASDRLAKNIQYF.

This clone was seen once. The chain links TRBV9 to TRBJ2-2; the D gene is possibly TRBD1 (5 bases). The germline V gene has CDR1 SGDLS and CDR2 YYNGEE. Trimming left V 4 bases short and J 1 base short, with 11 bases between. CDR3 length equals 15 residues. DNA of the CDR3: TGTGCCAGCAGCCCCAATAGGGGGAACACCGGGGAGCTGTTTTTT. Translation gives CASSPNRGNTGELFF.

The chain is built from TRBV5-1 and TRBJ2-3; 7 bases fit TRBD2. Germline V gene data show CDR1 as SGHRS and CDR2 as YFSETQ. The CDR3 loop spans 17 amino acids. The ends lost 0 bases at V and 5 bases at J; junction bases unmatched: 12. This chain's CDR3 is CASSLGPLAGGGDTQYF. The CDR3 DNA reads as TGCGCCAGCAGCTTGGGTCCCTTAGCGGGCGGGGGAGATACGCAGTATTTT.

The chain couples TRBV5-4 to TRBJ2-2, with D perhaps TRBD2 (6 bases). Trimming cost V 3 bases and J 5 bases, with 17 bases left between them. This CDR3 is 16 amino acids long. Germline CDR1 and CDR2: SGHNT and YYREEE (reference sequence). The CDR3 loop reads CASSWGVELATGELFF. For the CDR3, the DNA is TGTGCCAGCAGCTGGGGGGTTGAGTTGGCTACCGGGGAGCTGTTTTTT.